This TCR beta chain was found in a study of T cells in Graves' hyperthyroidism and ophthalmopathy (dated by TCRdb to about 2019). With respect to the entire study: Peripheral blood samples were taken at initial diagnosis, before any treatment was given. The study also compared thyroid tissue and blood T-cell repertoires from a handful of Graves' hyperthyroidism patients. TCR V-J signatures able to tell the groups apart were searched for in a discovery cohort of more than 90 patients, of whom more than 40 had Graves' ophthalmopathy and roughly 58 had stable Graves' hyperthyroidism. After blood sampling, hyperthyroidism patients were treated with methimazole at a starting dose of 30 mg daily, and ophthalmopathy patients were treated with high-dose intravenous methylprednisolone. Prospective prediction of ophthalmopathy was tested in an independent validation cohort consisting of 18 to 20 hyperthyroidism patients and approximately 16 patients who later progressed to ophthalmopathy. The 95 to 100 discovery patients were randomly split 7:3 into training and test sets. TCR Vbeta CDR3 sequencing of 130 to 150 peripheral blood samples (43 ophthalmopathy, about 80 hyperthyroidism and about 17 progressor patients) is reported in the paper.

V and J are trimmed by 5 bases and 8 bases, and the gene matches miss 8 bases of the junction. From the germline V gene, CDR1 is SGHTA and CDR2 is FQGNSA. The CDR3 spans 13 residues, from the cysteine through the phenylalanine. Only the CDR3 part of the read is kept: 39 bases, read in frame from the first base. TCR beta CDR3 regions were amplified from RNA transcripts. For the first round of RT-PCR on the TCR CDR3, the HTBI primer set was used together with the Qiagen OneStep RT-PCR kit. Libraries were constructed in a second round of multiplex PCR, after which size selection and purification were performed. Paired-end sequencing of the libraries was performed with 100 bp reads on an Illumina HiSeq2000. As for the authors' bioinformatics: SOAPnuke was used to process the raw data, throwing out any read that contained adapters or uncalled bases, had a mean Phred below 15, or lacked an exact constant-primer or identifier match. COPE v1.2.5 was used to merge high-quality paired reads, and clonotypes were defined as unique nucleotide sequences. MiTCR v1.1 was used to align clonotypes to the IMGT TRBV, TRBD and TRBJ reference segments. Only V-J combinations with frequency above 0.0001, covering approximately 99% of repertoires, were analysed. The TCS score was defined as F50 (clonal expansion) divided by E x V (chaos), with BLOSUM62-based TCRdist calculated between CDR3 peptides within each V-J. Welch's t-statistics and random forest reduced just over 500 V-J features to roughly 13, which were used in a naive Bayes classifier (R e1071). TCRdb reran the public reads through fastp at Q25 and MiXCR, keeping productive beta chains. Each CDR3 protein gets just one entry, which takes the most common genes and DNA from the rows behind it. These V and J calls originate from TCRdb's pipeline instead of the authors' own analysis. In this sample the table shows 340,000 or so distinct CDR3 sequences, about 15% of which occur a single time. The ten largest clonotypes hold around 34% of the sample.

Results and caveats for the whole study, not just this receptor: Blood samples also contained most of the expanded thyroid clonotypes (frequency above 0.001), which suggests that blood repertoires may reflect thyroid immune responses. Sample size was not statistically predetermined, and investigators were not blinded to group allocation. Ophthalmopathy was separated from stable hyperthyroidism by a 13 V-J signature model, with just over 85% sensitivity and about 81% specificity obtained in cross-validation and 80%/75% obtained in testing. In validation, progression to ophthalmopathy was predicted by the model with more than 65% sensitivity and approximately 78% specificity, a median of around 5.9 months before onset.

This clonotype has a count of ten or more. The antigen it binds to is not known. Per-base qualities were not stored, and no clone one base away is much larger. A patient counted as having stable Graves' hyperthyroidism if no progression to ophthalmopathy occurred over 18 months of follow-up. Hyperthyroidism patients were newly diagnosed, had a disease duration of under 2 months, and were aged 18 to 65 years. Patients with uncontrolled infections, other autoimmune diseases, pregnancy or lactation were excluded. Diagnoses were based on clinical symptoms, serum thyroxine and TRAb, thyroid ultrasound and orbital computed tomography. Ficoll-Paque density gradient centrifugation was used to isolate PBMCs from about 10 ml of fresh peripheral blood. Total RNA was extracted with Trizol reagent, and quality was checked on an Agilent 2100 Bioanalyzer.

This clonotype originated in a man aged 30 to 39 with Graves' hyperthyroidism. Sequenced: blood. The rearranged chain carries TRBV7-2 and TRBJ1-2; 7 middle bases align to TRBD1. Here is the DNA: TGTGCCAGCAGCGTCCGACAGGGTGGGGGCTACACCTTC. Translated, it reads CASSVRQGGGYTF.